These 32 T cell receptor beta chains were sequenced from one sample in a study of identical twins. MiXCR, run by TCRdb on the 5' RACE reads, gives a single entry per CDR3 protein. Here the sample spans about 700,000 distinct CDR3 sequences, 5.5% to 6.5% being singletons. Sequencing used naive T cells sorted from blood. These receptors originate from a man between 18 and 29 years old in good health.

This clonotype was observed a few times. This chain links TRBV7-2 with TRBJ2-1; D uncertain. V lost 3 bases and J 13 bases, leaving 16 bases between the germline ends. The CDR3 has 13 residues. Germline-derived CDR1 and CDR2 are SGHTA and FQGNSA. The CDR3 region has the DNA TGTGCCAGCAGCTTTCCCGACTCTCTGGTACAGTTCTTC. This codes for CASSFPDSLVQFF.

This clonotype has a count of ten or more. The genes are TRBV7-9 and TRBJ1-1, with D unclear. This CDR3 contains 14 residues. CDR1 and CDR2 from the germline V gene are SEHNR and FQNEAQ (reference sequence). Trimming pared 7 bases from V and 4 bases from J, leaving 16 bases between. Written as DNA, the CDR3 is TGTGCCAGCACAAGGGAGGGAGGATCCACTGAAGCTTTCTTT. This translates into CASTREGGSTEAFF.

Many counts were recorded for this clonotype. The chain has TRBV7-8 and TRBJ2-7; 7 bases are a match to TRBD2. The V gene's germline CDR1 is SGHVS and CDR2 FQNEAQ. The CDR3 runs to 13 residues. After removal of 5 bases from V and 2 bases from J, the junction contained 3 bases not matched to a gene. This chain's CDR3 is CASSASGPYEQYF. In nucleotides, the CDR3 is TGTGCCAGCAGCGCTAGCGGTCCCTACGAGCAGTACTTC. Based on the CDR3 plus reference TRBV7-8 and TRBJ2-7, the full variable domain is GAGVSQSPRYKVAKRGQDVALRCDPISGHVSLFWYQQALGQGPEFLTYFQNEAQLDKSGLPSDRFFAERPEGSVSTLKIQRTQQEDSAVYLCASSASGPYEQYFGPGTRLTVT.

In this sample, this clonotype turned up a few times. In DNA form, the CDR3 reads TGTGCCAGCAGCTTACAAGCGGCTAGCGGTAGCAATGAGCAGTTCTTC. Protein product: CASSLQAASGSNEQFF. The V and J genes are TRBV7-2 and TRBJ2-1; TRBD2 matches at 7 bases. With 2 bases clipped from V and 6 bases from J, the junction kept 10 bases outside the gene matches. This CDR3 is 16 amino acids long. Germline lookup yields CDR1 SGHTA and CDR2 FQGNSA.

Ten or more counts support this clonotype. The rearrangement uses TRBV6-2 or TRBV6-3 and TRBJ2-7, with D maybe TRBD1 (6 bases). The germline V and J ends were trimmed by 6 bases and 0 bases, with 12 bases remaining between them. The germline V gene encodes CDR1 MNHEY and CDR2 SVGEGT. The CDR3 contains 14 residues. CDR3 in amino acids: CASRNRDNSYEQYF. The CDR3 DNA follows: TGTGCCAGCAGGAACCGGGACAACTCCTACGAGCAGTACTTC.

In its sample, this clonotype was seen a few times. The V and J genes are TRBV12-3 or TRBV12-4 and TRBJ2-2; the match to TRBD2 covers 10 bases. V lost 4 bases and J lost 2; bases outside the gene matches: 7. CDR3 length: 17 residues. CDR3 residues: CASSSGTSDTNTGELFF. DNA for the CDR3: TGTGCCAGCAGTTCCGGGACTAGCGACACTAACACCGGGGAGCTGTTTTTT.

In its sample, this clonotype was seen a few times. CDR3 DNA: TGTGCCAGCAGCCAATACCAGAACACTGAAGCTTTCTTT. Its translation is CASSQYQNTEAFF. The chain couples TRBV7-9 to TRBJ1-1; D gene uncertain. The CDR3 contains 13 residues. Trimming left V 5 bases short and J 1 base short, with 8 bases between. Germline values: CDR1 SEHNR, CDR2 FQNEAQ (reference sequence).

The table lists this clonotype with many counts. This chain connects TRBV20-1 to TRBJ2-1, with 8 bases that match TRBD2. V was clipped by 0 bases and J by 4 bases; unmatched bases: 8. The germline V gene has CDR1 DFQATT and CDR2 SNEGSKA (reference sequence). CDR3 length: 16 residues. The CDR3 spells CSARDYREGLYNEQFF. In nucleotides, the CDR3 is TGCAGTGCTAGAGATTACCGGGAGGGCCTGTACAATGAGCAGTTCTTC.

This clonotype occurred a few times. This chain joins TRBV30 and TRBJ2-1, with 8 bases lining up with TRBD2. Looked up from germline, CDR1 is GTSNPN and CDR2 is SVGIG (reference sequence). This CDR3 has 15 amino acids. Trimming at V came to 2 bases and at J to 2 bases, leaving 5 bases not matched to a gene. This chain's CDR3 is CAWSRGGRPYNEQFF. CDR3 DNA: TGTGCCTGGAGTCGTGGCGGGAGGCCCTACAATGAGCAGTTCTTC.

This clonotype was recorded at least ten times. At one end, the junction sequence differs from germline, possibly due to a read error. This chain joins TRBV5-1 and TRBJ2-1, with D unclear. CDR1 and CDR2 from the germline V gene are SGHRS and YFSETQ. The CDR3 has 11 amino acids. The DNA of the CDR3 is TGCGCGAGCAATTTGGGCGATGAGCAGTTCTTC. Its translation: CASNLGDEQFF.

Many counts were recorded for this clonotype. V usage is TRBV6-2 or TRBV6-3 and J usage is TRBJ2-1; 9 positions agree with TRBD2. The germline V gene encodes CDR1 MNHEY and CDR2 SVGEGT. The CDR3 has 21 residues. V shed 0 bases and J 3 bases; nucleotides not matched to a gene: 18. CDR3 bases: TGTGCCAGCAGTTACTCGATAAGGCTAGCGGGACCTCCACGCCGCTACAATGAGCAGTTCTTC. Encoded protein: CASSYSIRLAGPPRRYNEQFF.

This clonotype was seen ten or more times. V is TRBV11-2 and J is TRBJ2-3, with 7 positions matching TRBD2. The CDR3 spans 17 residues. Germline V CDR1 and CDR2: SGHAT, FQNNGV. J was trimmed by 0 bases and V by 0 bases; bases with no gene match: 6. The CDR3 DNA reads TGTGCCAGCAGCTTAGAATACCGCGGGAGAAGCACAGATACGCAGTATTTT. Translated: CASSLEYRGRSTDTQYF.

This clonotype was observed at least ten times. V usage is TRBV10-3 and J usage is TRBJ2-3; 13 bases map to TRBD2. After removal of 6 bases from V and 5 bases from J, the junction contained 8 bases not matched to a gene. Germline assignment: CDR1 ENHRY and CDR2 SYGVKD. The CDR3 is made up of 16 amino acids. The CDR3 region is CAIRGGTSGIEDTQYF. In nucleotides, the CDR3 is TGTGCCATCAGGGGGGGGACTAGCGGGATCGAAGATACGCAGTATTTT.

This clonotype was seen a handful of times. The rearrangement joins TRBV5-4 to TRBJ1-1; TRBD1 matches at 9 bases. Trimming at V came to 4 bases and at J to 5 bases, leaving 3 bases not matched to a gene. Germline loops: CDR1 SGHNT, CDR2 YYREEE (reference sequence). The CDR3 loop spans 13 amino acids. The CDR3 DNA reads as TGTGCCAGCAGCACCGGACAGGGGACTGAAGCTTTCTTT. This codes for CASSTGQGTEAFF.

This clonotype was detected a few times. The chain combines TRBV11-2 with TRBJ2-5, with 12 nucleotides matching TRBD2. This CDR3 is built from 17 residues. With 5 bases clipped from V and 6 bases from J, the junction kept 13 bases outside the gene matches. Germline CDR1 and CDR2: SGHAT and FQNNGV. CDR3 nucleotides: TGTGCCAGCAGCGGAGGAGGGCTAGCGGGAGGGATAAAGACCCAGTACTTC. Encoded protein: CASSGGGLAGGIKTQYF.

In this sample, this clonotype turned up a few times. The chain uses TRBV3-1 and TRBJ2-2; the D is unclear. Germline values: CDR1 LGHDT, CDR2 YNNKEL (reference sequence). This CDR3 has 16 residues. Trimming shortened V by 0 bases and J by 4 bases, and 12 bases separated the two germline ends. The CDR3 here is CASSQDVVGSTGELFF. CDR3 sequence (DNA): TGTGCCAGCAGCCAAGACGTTGTAGGGTCCACCGGGGAGCTGTTTTTT.

The table lists this clonotype with many counts. V usage is TRBV6-1 and J usage is TRBJ2-1; D not certain. V was cut by 5 bases and J by 0 bases, with 11 bases left in between. Germline V CDR1 and CDR2: MNHNS, SASEGT. CDR3 size: 15 residues. The CDR3 protein is CASSPDWSSYNEQFF. CDR3 in DNA: TGTGCCAGCAGTCCCGATTGGAGCTCCTACAATGAGCAGTTCTTC.

The V gene is TRBV20-1, the J gene TRBJ2-5, with 7 bases lining up with TRBD2. V was clipped by 3 bases and J by 3 bases; unmatched bases: 4. The CDR3 has 13 residues. Germline V gene sequence: CDR1 DFQATT, CDR2 SNEGSKA (reference sequence). The CDR3 sequence is CSARGTIEETQYF. CDR3 coding DNA: TGCAGTGCTAGGGGGACTATCGAAGAGACCCAGTACTTC.

This clonotype was picked up a small number of times. In nucleotides, the CDR3 is TGTGCCACCAGTCATCGGAGAGCCCAGCATTTT. As protein: CATSHRRAQHF. V and J are TRBV24-1 and TRBJ1-5; D is ambiguous. V lost 6 bases, J lost 11 bases, and 10 bases lay in between. Looked up from germline, CDR1 is KGHDR and CDR2 is SFDVKD. The CDR3 sequence is 11 residues long.

V is TRBV24-1 and J is TRBJ1-1; D not certain. CDR1 and CDR2 (germline): KGHDR, SFDVKD. V was cut by 5 bases and J by 1 base, with 10 bases left in between. The CDR3 covers 14 residues. The CDR3 sequence: CATSGVTRNTEAFF. The CDR3 coding sequence is TGTGCCACCAGTGGCGTGACACGGAACACTGAAGCTTTCTTT.

This clonotype was recorded at least ten times. One junction end does not reproduce the germline sequence, and a read error may be involved. J is TRBJ1-1 and V is TRBV12-3 or TRBV12-4, with a weak D call TRBD1 (5 bases). The CDR3 covers 15 residues. CDR3 loop: CASSLEVGLNTEAFF. CDR3 coding DNA: TGTGCCAGCAGTTTAGAGGTGGGGCTGAATACTGAAGCTTTCTTT.

The rearrangement links TRBV5-1 to TRBJ2-3, with TRBD2 matching 8 bases. The J segment lost 7 bases and the V segment lost 4 bases, leaving 11 bases of the junction unmatched. The CDR3 consists of 15 residues. Germline-derived CDR1 and CDR2 are SGHRS and YFSETQ. The CDR3 spells CASSPLREGQNTQYF. The CDR3 DNA reads TGCGCCAGCAGCCCGTTACGGGAGGGCCAAAATACGCAGTATTTT. The full variable domain, completed using reference TRBV5-1 and TRBJ2-3, is KAGVTQTPRYLIKTRGQQVTLSCSPISGHRSVSWYQQTPGQGLQFLFEYFSETQRNKGNFPGRFSGRQFSNSRSEMNVSTLELGDSALYLCASSPLREGQNTQYFGPGTRLTVL.

This clonotype was counted only a few times. The chain is built from TRBV11-2 and TRBJ1-1; tentative D call: TRBD1 (6 bases). Germline CDR1 and CDR2: SGHAT and FQNNGV. The CDR3 is made up of 14 amino acids. V lost 5 bases, J lost 6 bases, and 16 bases lay in between. This CDR3 is CASSPLRGSAEAFF. DNA for the CDR3: TGTGCCAGCAGCCCCCTCAGGGGTAGCGCTGAAGCTTTCTTT.

This clonotype was seen a few times. CDR3 DNA sequence: TGTGCCAGCAGCCCTTCGACTTATTCCACAGATACGCAGTATTTT. Translation: CASSPSTYSTDTQYF. The chain is built from TRBV11-2 and TRBJ2-3; D is ambiguous. Germline CDR1 reads SGHAT; CDR2 reads FQNNGV. The CDR3 runs to 15 residues. V lost 5 bases and J lost 2, with 14 bases in between.

This clonotype has ten or more counts. The rearrangement joins TRBV5-1 to TRBJ2-7, with a tentative D call TRBD1 (6 bases). The length of the CDR3 is 15 residues. Trimming took 0 bases from V and 2 from J, leaving 12 bases between them. Germline V gene lookup returns CDR1 SGHRS and CDR2 YFSETQ. Here the CDR3 reads CASSLGQVLTYEQYF. The DNA of the CDR3 is TGCGCCAGCAGCTTGGGACAGGTCTTAACCTACGAGCAGTACTTC. The full variable domain, in which reference TRBV5-1 and TRBJ2-7 provide the parts outside the CDR3, is KAGVTQTPRYLIKTRGQQVTLSCSPISGHRSVSWYQQTPGQGLQFLFEYFSETQRNKGNFPGRFSGRQFSNSRSEMNVSTLELGDSALYLCASSLGQVLTYEQYFGPGTRLTVT.

This clonotype was picked up many times. The genes are TRBV7-2 and TRBJ2-2; 8 nucleotides match TRBD1. This CDR3 contains 15 residues. Germline CDR1 is SGHTA and CDR2 is FQGNSA. V lost 5 bases to trimming and J lost 6 bases; unmatched junction nucleotides: 8. CDR3 region: CASSPTEQGAGELFF. The CDR3 coding sequence is TGTGCCAGCAGCCCTACCGAACAGGGGGCCGGGGAGCTGTTTTTT.

This clonotype was seen only a few times. The chain carries TRBV7-9 and TRBJ2-2; D gene unclear. Germline lookup yields CDR1 SEHNR and CDR2 FQNEAQ (reference sequence). This CDR3 has 15 residues. Trimming shortened V by 3 bases and J by 6 bases, and 14 bases separated the two germline ends. The CDR3 DNA sequence: TGTGCCAGCAGCTTCTCTAGAGTGAATGCCGGGGAGCTGTTTTTT. As protein: CASSFSRVNAGELFF.

The V call is TRBV10-1, the J call TRBJ2-5; perhaps TRBD2 as D (5 bases). This CDR3 is built from 14 residues. CDR1 WNHNN and CDR2 SYGVQD come from the germline V gene (reference sequence). With 0 bases removed from V and 2 bases from J, the gap between germline ends came to 7 bases. The CDR3 DNA follows: TGCGCCAGCAGTGAGTCGACGGGGCAAGAGACCCAGTACTTC. It encodes CASSESTGQETQYF.

Remarks on this clonotype: This may be a read error, as it is one base from a much larger clone. The chain couples TRBV27 to TRBJ2-7; 9 nucleotides align to TRBD1. The CDR3 runs 15 residues. CDR1 is MNHEY and CDR2 is SMNVEV in the germline V gene (reference sequence). Trimming took 5 bases from V and 10 from J; bases not matched to a gene: 15. The DNA of the CDR3 is TGTGCCAGCAGTCCCGGGACAGGGTTGCGGAGCGATCAGTACTTC. Its protein product is CASSPGTGLRSDQYF.

This chain connects TRBV27 to TRBJ2-1, with 11 bases identical to TRBD2. The J segment lost 5 bases and the V segment lost 1 base, leaving 1 base of the junction unmatched. Germline V gives CDR1 MNHEY, CDR2 SMNVEV (reference sequence). CDR3 length: 15 amino acids. The DNA of the CDR3 is TGTGCCAGCAGTTTATTACTAGCGGGGGACAATGAGCAGTTCTTC. Its translation: CASSLLLAGDNEQFF.

There are many counts of this clonotype. The V call is TRBV28, the J call TRBJ2-4, with 7 bases matching TRBD1. The CDR3 has 16 amino acids. The trim removed 3 bases at V and 1 base at J, leaving 6 bases unmatched. Germline-derived CDR1 and CDR2 are MDHEN and SYDVKM. CDR3 sequence: CASSFRQGGAKNIQYF. The CDR3 region has the DNA TGTGCCAGCAGTTTTAGACAGGGTGGGGCCAAAAACATTCAGTACTTC.

The table lists this clonotype with many counts. The chain recombines TRBV20-1 with TRBJ1-6; weak D call: TRBD1 (6 bases). The CDR3 runs 13 residues. Germline V lookup: CDR1 DFQATT, CDR2 SNEGSKA (reference sequence). V was cut by 2 bases and J by 6 bases, with 8 bases left in between. CDR3 bases: TGCAGTGCTAGATCGGACAGTAATTCACCCCTCCACTTT. This translates into CSARSDSNSPLHF.